The entry that follows covers one TCR beta chain sequence. This clone's antigen is unknown. Base quality data are lacking; no much larger clone is found one base away. The data are from a study of vaccination effects on CD4 cells after COVID-19 (dated by TCRdb to 2022 to 2024). Background for the entire study: Each participant got two doses of an mRNA SARS-CoV-2 vaccine, either BNT162b2 or mRNA-1273. Pre-vaccine samples from two convalescent patients were drawn 16 days and one week before the first dose, 142 and 148 days after COVID-19 diagnosis. SARS-CoV-2 spike-specific CD4+ TCR repertoires were compared before and after mRNA vaccination in COVID-19 convalescent patients and in infection-naive vaccine recipients. A total of 10 COVID-19 convalescent patients and a handful of SARS-CoV-2-naive healthy vaccine recipients were included in the full study. In the study, cultures from other donors were sequenced using the Oncomine TCR Beta short-read assay on an Illumina iSeq 100. Paper-wide results and their limitations: At late post-vaccination timepoints, both infection-induced and vaccine-induced clones showed marked clonal contraction, consistent with waning T cell responses. The study was limited by a small number of convalescent patients, and early post-infection timepoints were lacking. For convalescent patients, new clones induced by the vaccine made up most of the post-vaccine spike-reactive repertoire, and these new clones were largely distinct from the clones induced by infection.

The library was built by means of the immunoSEQ multiplex PCR assay. DNA from the cultured and isolated CD4+ T cells underwent TCR beta CDR3 sequencing. The source study handled its data this way. Non-productive TCR sequences were discarded, and reads were trimmed to the CDR3 region, with only CDR3s of 7 or more amino acids retained. The MANAFEST web app was used to pick out antigen-specific clonotypes by comparing their expansion in peptide wells with that in reference cultures. To be called positive, a clone needed expansion at FDR<0.05 compared with the reference and with all other wells, an odds ratio greater than 5, and a frequency greater than 0.1% in two replicate wells. Cross-reactive clonotypes were defined as significantly expanded in SARS-CoV-2 spike wells and in at least one common cold coronavirus spike condition. CDR3 similarity was assessed by Levenshtein distance with the stringdist R package, and unrooted trees were built with ape in R 3.6.1. The clones in this table, taken by TCRdb from immuneACCESS, are in-frame only. Not every clone is retained; where verified, under half of the shortfall comes from an unresolved V gene, and the cause of the rest is unknown. The DNA gave D and trimming, while V, J and clone size come from that table. This sample is represented by roughly 70,000 clones; 65% to 85% of them were singletons. The top ten constitute under 6% of the sample.

The ViraFEST assay stimulated PBMC with viral peptide pools and then used TCR sequencing to identify antigen-specific CD4+ T cell clonotypes by expansion. After approximately eleven days of culture, CD4+ T cells were isolated with the EasySep CD4+ T cell isolation kit. PCR-confirmed SARS-CoV-2 infection had occurred in convalescent patients between March and December 2020, before the Alpha, Beta and Delta variants emerged in the United States. Each well held 2 million to 2.5 million PBMC cultured in IMDM containing approximately 5.2% human AB serum, roughly 9.6 IU/ml IL-2 and gentamicin, along with around 9.1 ug/ml peptides. A peptide pool from HIV-1 Nef was used as the negative control culture condition. Half of the culture medium was replaced with fresh IL-2-containing medium on days 3 and 7. Each peptide stimulation condition was cultured in triplicate wells unless otherwise noted. Using Ficoll-Paque Plus gradient centrifugation, PBMC were separated from whole blood and then either used fresh or cryopreserved at -140C. Genomic DNA was extracted from cultured CD4+ T cells with the QIAamp micro DNA kit.

The sample was CD4+ T cells from PBMCs cultured with HIV peptides, taken before COVID-19 vaccination. Read against the paper, the sample's cell subset or site label means: HIV-1 Nef peptide pool negative control/reference culture. This sequence originates from a human donor who had a prior SARS-CoV-2 infection.

This receptor carries the CDR3 CASSHGGASSYEQYF. The base sequence is TGTGCCAGCAGCCATGGTGGCGCTAGCTCCTACGAGCAGTACTTC. The V gene is TRBV5-4 and the J gene is TRBJ2-7, with the D gene call left open. From the cysteine up to the phenylalanine, the CDR3 has a length of 15 residues. The only DNA kept is the CDR3, 45 bases in frame from the first base. The germline V gene (reference sequence) provides CDR1 SGHNT and CDR2 YYREEE. V was cut back by 4 bases and J by 0 bases, leaving a gap of 14 bases between them.